This T cell receptor beta chain appears in the sequencing data of a study of T cell responses to AZD1222 COVID-19 vaccine. Findings and limits, study-wide: A mostly white British donor set with more females was recruited, and clonal diversity was possibly underestimated. Baseline serostatus was positive in only a handful of AZD1222 recipients. Samples come after the peak T cell response, not at day 14.

CDR3 length equals 14 residues. CDR1 is SGHAT, CDR2 FQNNGV, per germline. Trimming took off 3 bases at V and 2 bases at J, with 10 bases between the two ends. Produced via immunoSEQ multiplex PCR; TCRdb's table is partial and in-frame only. The sample carries about 120,000 clones, about 86% recorded once. With respect to this clone: Its specificity is not known.

The clonotype originates from an adult in good health. This sequence joins TRBV11-2 and TRBJ1-2; D possibly corresponds to TRBD1 (6 bases). The source was peripheral blood, collected on day 0 of AZD1222 vaccination. CDR3 nucleotide sequence: TGTGCCAGCAGCTTTACCGGGACAAACTATGGCTACACCTTC. Amino acids: CASSFTGTNYGYTF.